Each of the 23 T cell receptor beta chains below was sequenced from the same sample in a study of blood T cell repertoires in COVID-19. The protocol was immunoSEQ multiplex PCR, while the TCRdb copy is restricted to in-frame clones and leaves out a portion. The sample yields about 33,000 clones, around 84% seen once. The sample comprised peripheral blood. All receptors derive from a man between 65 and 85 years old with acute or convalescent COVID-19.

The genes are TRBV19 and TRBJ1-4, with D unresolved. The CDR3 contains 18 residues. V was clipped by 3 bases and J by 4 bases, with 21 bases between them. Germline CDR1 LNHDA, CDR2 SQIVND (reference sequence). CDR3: CASSMGLGGYSLNEKLFF. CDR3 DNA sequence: TGTGCCAGTAGTATGGGGTTGGGAGGATACAGCCTTAATGAAAAACTGTTTTTT. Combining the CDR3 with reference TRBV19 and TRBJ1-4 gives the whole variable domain DGGITQSPKYLFRKEGQNVTLSCEQNLNHDAMYWYRQDPGQGLRLIYYSQIVNDFQKGDIAEGYSVSREKKESFPLTVTSAQKNPTAFYLCASSMGLGGYSLNEKLFFGSGTQLSVL.

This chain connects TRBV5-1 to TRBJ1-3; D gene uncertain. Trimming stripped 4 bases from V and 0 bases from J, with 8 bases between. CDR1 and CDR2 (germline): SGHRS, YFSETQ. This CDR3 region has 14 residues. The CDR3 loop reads CASSQQYSGNTIYF. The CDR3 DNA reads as TGCGCCAGCAGCCAACAGTACTCTGGAAACACCATATATTTT.

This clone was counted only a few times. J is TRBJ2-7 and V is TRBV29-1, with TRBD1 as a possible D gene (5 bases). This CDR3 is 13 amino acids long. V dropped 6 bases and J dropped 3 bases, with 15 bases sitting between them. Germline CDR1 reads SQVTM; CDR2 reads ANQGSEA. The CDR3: CSVVVDSNYEQYF. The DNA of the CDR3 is TGCAGCGTAGTGGTTGACAGCAACTACGAGCAGTACTTC.

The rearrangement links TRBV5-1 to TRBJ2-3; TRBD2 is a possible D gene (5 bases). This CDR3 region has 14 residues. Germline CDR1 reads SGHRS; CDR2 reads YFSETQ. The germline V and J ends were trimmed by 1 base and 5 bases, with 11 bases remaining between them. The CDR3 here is CASSLWRREDTQYF. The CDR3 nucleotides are TGCGCCAGCAGCTTGTGGAGACGGGAAGATACGCAGTATTTT.

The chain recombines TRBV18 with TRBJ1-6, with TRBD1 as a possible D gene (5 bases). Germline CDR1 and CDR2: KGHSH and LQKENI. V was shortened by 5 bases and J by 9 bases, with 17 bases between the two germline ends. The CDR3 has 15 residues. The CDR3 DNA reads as TGTGCCAGCTCAGATCCGGGCCTTGGGGCTTCACCCCTCCACTTT. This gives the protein CASSDPGLGASPLHF.

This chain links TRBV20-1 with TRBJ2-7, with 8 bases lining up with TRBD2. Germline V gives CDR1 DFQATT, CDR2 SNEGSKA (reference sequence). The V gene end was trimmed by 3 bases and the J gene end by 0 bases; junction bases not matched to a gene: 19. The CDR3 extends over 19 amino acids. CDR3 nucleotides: TGCAGTGCTAGTCCCCCCGTCGGGGGGGGCGGGACGAGCTCCTACGAGCAGTACTTC. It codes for CSASPPVGGGGTSSYEQYF.

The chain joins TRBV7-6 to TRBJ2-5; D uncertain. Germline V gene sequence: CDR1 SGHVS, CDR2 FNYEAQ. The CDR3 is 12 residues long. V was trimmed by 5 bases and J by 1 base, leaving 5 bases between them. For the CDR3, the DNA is TGTGCCAGCAGCCGGAGCCAAGAGACCCAGTACTTC. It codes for CASSRSQETQYF.

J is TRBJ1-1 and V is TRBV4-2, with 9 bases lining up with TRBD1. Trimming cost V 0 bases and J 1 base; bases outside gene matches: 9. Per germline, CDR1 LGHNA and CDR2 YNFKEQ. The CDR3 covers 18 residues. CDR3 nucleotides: TGTGCCAGCAGCCAAGAAACGGTTCCGGGACAGGGGAACACTGAAGCTTTCTTT. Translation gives CASSQETVPGQGNTEAFF.

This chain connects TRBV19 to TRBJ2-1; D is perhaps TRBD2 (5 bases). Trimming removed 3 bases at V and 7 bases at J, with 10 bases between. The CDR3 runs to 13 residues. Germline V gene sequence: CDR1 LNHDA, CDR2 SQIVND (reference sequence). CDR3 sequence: CASSIERGNEQFF. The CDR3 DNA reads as TGTGCCAGTAGTATTGAGAGAGGGAATGAGCAGTTCTTC. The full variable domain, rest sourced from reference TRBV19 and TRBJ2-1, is DGGITQSPKYLFRKEGQNVTLSCEQNLNHDAMYWYRQDPGQGLRLIYYSQIVNDFQKGDIAEGYSVSREKKESFPLTVTSAQKNPTAFYLCASSIERGNEQFFGPGTRLTVL.

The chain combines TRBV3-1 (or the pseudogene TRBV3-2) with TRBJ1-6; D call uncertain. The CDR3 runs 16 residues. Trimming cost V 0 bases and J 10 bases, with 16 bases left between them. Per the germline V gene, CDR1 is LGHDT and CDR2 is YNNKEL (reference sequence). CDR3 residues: CASSQELGRLGSPLHF. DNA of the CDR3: TGTGCCAGCAGCCAAGAATTGGGGAGATTGGGATCACCCCTCCACTTT.

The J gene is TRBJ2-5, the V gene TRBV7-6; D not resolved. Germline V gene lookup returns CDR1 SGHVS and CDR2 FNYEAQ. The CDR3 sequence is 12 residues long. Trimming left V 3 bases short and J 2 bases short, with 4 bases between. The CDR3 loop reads CASSFQQETQYF. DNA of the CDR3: TGTGCCAGCAGCTTCCAGCAAGAGACCCAGTACTTC.

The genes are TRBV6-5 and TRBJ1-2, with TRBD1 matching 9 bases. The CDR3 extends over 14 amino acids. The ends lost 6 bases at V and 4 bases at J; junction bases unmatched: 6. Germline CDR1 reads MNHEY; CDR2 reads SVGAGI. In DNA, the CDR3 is TGTGCCAGCAGGATAGGACAGGGGTTCTATGGCTACACCTTC. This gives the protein CASRIGQGFYGYTF.

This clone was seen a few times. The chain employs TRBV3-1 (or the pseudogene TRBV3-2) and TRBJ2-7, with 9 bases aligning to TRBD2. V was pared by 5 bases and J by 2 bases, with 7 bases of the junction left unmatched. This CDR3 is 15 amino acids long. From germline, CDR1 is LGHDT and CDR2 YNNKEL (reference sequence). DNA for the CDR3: TGTGCCAGCAGCAATCGACTAGCGGTTGCCTACGAGCAGTACTTC. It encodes CASSNRLAVAYEQYF.

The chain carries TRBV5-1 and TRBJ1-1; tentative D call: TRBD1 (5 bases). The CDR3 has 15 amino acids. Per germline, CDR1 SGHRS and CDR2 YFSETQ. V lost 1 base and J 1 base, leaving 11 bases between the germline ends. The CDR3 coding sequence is TGCGCCAGCAGCTTGCTGGGACTGGGGAACACTGAAGCTTTCTTT. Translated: CASSLLGLGNTEAFF.

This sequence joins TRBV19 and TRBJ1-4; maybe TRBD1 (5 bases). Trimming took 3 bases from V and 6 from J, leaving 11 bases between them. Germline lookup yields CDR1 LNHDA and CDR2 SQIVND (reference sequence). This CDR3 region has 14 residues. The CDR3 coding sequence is TGTGCCAGTAGTATCTGGGGGGAAGATGAAAAACTGTTTTTT. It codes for CASSIWGEDEKLFF. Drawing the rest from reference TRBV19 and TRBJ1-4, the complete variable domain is DGGITQSPKYLFRKEGQNVTLSCEQNLNHDAMYWYRQDPGQGLRLIYYSQIVNDFQKGDIAEGYSVSREKKESFPLTVTSAQKNPTAFYLCASSIWGEDEKLFFGSGTQLSVL.

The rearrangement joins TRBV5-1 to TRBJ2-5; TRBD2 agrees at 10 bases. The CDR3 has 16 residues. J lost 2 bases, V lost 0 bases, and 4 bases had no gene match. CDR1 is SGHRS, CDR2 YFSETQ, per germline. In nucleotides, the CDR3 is TGCGCCAGCAGCTTGGACGGTAGCGGGAGGCAAGAGACCCAGTACTTC. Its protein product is CASSLDGSGRQETQYF.

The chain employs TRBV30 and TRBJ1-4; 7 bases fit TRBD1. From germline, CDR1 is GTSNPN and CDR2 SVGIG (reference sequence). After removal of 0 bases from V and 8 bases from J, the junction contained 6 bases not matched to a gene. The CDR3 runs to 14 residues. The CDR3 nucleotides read TGTGCCTGGAGTGTGACAGGGTTGGGAGAAAAACTGTTTTTT. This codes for CAWSVTGLGEKLFF. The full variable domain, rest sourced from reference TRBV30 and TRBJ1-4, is SQTIHQWPATLVQPVGSPLSLECTVEGTSNPNLYWYRQAAGRGLQLLFYSVGIGQISSEVPQNLSASRPQDRQFILSSKKLLLSDSGFYLCAWSVTGLGEKLFFGSGTQLSVL.

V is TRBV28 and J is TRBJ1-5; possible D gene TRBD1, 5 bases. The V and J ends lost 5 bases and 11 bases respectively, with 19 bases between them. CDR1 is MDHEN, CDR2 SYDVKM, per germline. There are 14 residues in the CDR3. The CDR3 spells CASSLEGTGVSQHF. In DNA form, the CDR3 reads TGTGCCAGCAGTCTTGAGGGGACGGGAGTGTCCCAGCATTTT. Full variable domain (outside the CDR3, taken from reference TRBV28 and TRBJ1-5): DVKVTQSSRYLVKRTGEKVFLECVQDMDHENMFWYRQDPGLGLRLIYFSYDVKMKEKGDIPEGYSVSREKKERFSLILESASTNQTSMYLCASSLEGTGVSQHFGDGTRLSIL.

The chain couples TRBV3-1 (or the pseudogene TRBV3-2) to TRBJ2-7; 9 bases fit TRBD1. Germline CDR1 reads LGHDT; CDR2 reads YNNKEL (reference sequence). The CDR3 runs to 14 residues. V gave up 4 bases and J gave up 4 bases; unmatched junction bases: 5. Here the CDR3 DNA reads TGTGCCAGCAGCCTTGGACAGGGGAGTTACGAGCAGTACTTC. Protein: CASSLGQGSYEQYF.

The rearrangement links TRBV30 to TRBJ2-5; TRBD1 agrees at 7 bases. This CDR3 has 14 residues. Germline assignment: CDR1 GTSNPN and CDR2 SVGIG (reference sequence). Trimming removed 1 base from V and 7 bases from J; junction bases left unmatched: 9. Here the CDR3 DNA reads TGTGCCTGGAGTGCCCCGGACAGGATAAGGACCCAGTACTTC. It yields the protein CAWSAPDRIRTQYF.

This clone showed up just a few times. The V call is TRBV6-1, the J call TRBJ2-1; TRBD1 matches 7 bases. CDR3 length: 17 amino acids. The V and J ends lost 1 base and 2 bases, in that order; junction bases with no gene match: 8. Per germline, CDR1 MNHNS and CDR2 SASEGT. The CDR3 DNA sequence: TGTGCCAGCAGTGAAGGCCGGACAGGAAATACCTACAATGAGCAGTTCTTC. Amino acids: CASSEGRTGNTYNEQFF.

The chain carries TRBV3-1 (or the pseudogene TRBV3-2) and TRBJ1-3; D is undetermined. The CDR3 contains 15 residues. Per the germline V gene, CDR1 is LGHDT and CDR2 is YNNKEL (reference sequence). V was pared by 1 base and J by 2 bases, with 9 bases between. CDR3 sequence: CASSQAGDPGNTIYF. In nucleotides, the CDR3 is TGTGCCAGCAGCCAAGCTGGAGACCCTGGAAACACCATATATTTT.

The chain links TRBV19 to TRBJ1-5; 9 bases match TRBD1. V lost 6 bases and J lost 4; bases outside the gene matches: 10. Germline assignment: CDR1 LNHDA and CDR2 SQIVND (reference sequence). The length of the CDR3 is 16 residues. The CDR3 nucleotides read TGTGCCAGTAGCCACGACAGGGGGGAACCAAATCAGCCCCAGCATTTT. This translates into CASSHDRGEPNQPQHF.